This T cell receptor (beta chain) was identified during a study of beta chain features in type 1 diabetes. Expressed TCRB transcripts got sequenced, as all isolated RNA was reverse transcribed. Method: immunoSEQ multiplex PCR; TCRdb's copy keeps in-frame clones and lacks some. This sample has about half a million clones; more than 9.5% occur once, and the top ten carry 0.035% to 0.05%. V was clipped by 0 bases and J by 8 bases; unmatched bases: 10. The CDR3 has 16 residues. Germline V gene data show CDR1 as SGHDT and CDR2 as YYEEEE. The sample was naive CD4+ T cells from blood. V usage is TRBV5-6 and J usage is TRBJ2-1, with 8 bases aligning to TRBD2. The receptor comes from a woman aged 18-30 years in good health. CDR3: CASSLAGTRVFDEQFF. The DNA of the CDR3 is TGTGCCAGCAGCTTGGCCGGGACTAGAGTATTCGATGAGCAGTTCTTC.